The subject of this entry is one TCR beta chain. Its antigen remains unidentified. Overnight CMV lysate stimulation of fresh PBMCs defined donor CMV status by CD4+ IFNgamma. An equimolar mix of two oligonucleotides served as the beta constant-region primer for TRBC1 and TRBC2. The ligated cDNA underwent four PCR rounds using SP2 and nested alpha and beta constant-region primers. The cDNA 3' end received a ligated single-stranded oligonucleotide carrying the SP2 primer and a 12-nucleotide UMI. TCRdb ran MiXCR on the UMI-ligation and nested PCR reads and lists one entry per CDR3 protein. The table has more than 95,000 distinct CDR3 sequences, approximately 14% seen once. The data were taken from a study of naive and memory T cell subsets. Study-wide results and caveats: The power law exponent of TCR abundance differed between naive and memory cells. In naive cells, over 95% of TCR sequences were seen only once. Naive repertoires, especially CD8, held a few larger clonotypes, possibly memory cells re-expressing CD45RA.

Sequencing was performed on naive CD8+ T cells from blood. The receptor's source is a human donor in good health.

DNA for the CDR3: TGTGCCAGCAGCCTTCTAGACACTGAAGCTTTCTTT. Translated: CASSLLDTEAFF. The rearrangement uses TRBV7-9 and TRBJ1-1; D not resolved. CDR1 and CDR2 from the germline V gene are SEHNR and FQNEAQ (reference sequence). The CDR3 spans 12 residues. The ends were cut back, 5 bases at V and 3 bases at J, with 7 bases in the middle.